This T cell receptor beta chain came from a study of lymphopenia after photon versus proton radiotherapy. V shed 4 bases, J shed 3 bases, and the junction held 6 bases outside the gene matches. CDR1 is SGHTA, CDR2 FQGNSA, per germline. This CDR3 contains 14 residues. Comment on this clone: Its specificity is unknown.

Measured with immunoSEQ multiplex PCR; TCRdb has only the in-frame clones, and not every one. This repertoire shows under 20,000 clones, about 85% found once; its top ten account for about a tenth. Points from the study as a whole: Larger post-nadir TCR diversity loss correlated inversely with survival in deceased patients. Photon-treated patients lost naive T cells and TCR diversity; proton-treated stayed stable.

This TCR was sampled from a man between 70 and 80 years old with pancreatic cancer. Sequenced material: peripheral blood, taken from a patient treated with proton-based radiotherapy. The chain is built from TRBV7-2 and TRBJ2-7, with 7 nucleotides matching TRBD2. CDR3 protein: CASSYGLVNYEQYF. In nucleotides, the CDR3 is TGTGCCAGCAGCTACGGACTAGTTAACTACGAGCAGTACTTC. The full variable domain, in which reference TRBV7-2 and TRBJ2-7 provide the parts outside the CDR3, is GAGVSQSPSNKVTEKGKDVELRCDPISGHTALYWYRQSLGQGLEFLIYFQGNSAPDKSGLPSDRFSAERTGGSVSTLTIQRTQQEDSAVYLCASSYGLVNYEQYFGPGTRLTVT.